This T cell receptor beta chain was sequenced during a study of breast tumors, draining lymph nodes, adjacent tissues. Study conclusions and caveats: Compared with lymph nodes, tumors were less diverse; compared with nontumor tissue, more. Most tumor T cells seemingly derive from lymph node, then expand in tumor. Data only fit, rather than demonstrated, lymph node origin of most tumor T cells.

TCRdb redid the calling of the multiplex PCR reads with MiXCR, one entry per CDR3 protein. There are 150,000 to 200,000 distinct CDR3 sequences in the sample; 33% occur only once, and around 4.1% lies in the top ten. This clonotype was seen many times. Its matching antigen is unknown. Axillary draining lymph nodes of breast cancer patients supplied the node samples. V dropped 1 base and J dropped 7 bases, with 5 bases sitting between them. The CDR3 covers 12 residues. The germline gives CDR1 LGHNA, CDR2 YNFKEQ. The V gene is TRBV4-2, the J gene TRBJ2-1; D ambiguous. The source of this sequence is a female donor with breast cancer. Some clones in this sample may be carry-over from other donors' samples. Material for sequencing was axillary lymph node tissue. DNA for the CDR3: TGTGCCAGCAGCCAAGTGTCTAATGAGCAGTTCTTC. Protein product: CASSQVSNEQFF.